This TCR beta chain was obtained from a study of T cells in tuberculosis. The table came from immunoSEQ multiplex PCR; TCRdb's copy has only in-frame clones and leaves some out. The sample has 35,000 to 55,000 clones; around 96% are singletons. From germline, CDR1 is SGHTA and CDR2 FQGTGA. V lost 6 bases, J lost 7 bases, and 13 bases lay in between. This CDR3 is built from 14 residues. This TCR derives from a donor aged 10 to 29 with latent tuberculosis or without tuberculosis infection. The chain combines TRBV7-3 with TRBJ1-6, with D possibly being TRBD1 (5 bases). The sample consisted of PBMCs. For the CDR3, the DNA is TGTGCCAGCAGGCCCGACAGTAGCAATTCACCCCTCCACTTT. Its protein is CASRPDSSNSPLHF.